This T cell receptor (beta chain) was recovered during a study of technical replicates of blood from a handful of donors. This table comes from immunoSEQ multiplex PCR, and its TCRdb copy is limited to in-frame clones, with some not included. In the table there are approximately 76,000 clones, approximately 97% of which are singletons. J lost 1 base, V lost 5 bases, and 6 bases had no gene match. Germline V CDR1 and CDR2: SGHAT, FQNNGV. There are 17 residues in the CDR3. Source material: T cells isolated from PBMCs. The clonotype was recovered from a human donor in good health. V is TRBV11-2 and J is TRBJ2-1; 12 bases fit TRBD2. In DNA, the CDR3 is TGTGCCAGCAGCCTCTGGACTAGCGGGACTTCCTACAATGAGCAGTTCTTC. Amino acids: CASSLWTSGTSYNEQFF.